The 28 T cell receptor beta chains below were found in one sample sequenced in a study of long-term antiretroviral therapy in people with HIV. Investigators performed immunoSEQ version v3.0 at survey level. The repertoire was sequenced with immunoSEQ multiplex PCR; TCRdb's copy has only in-frame clones and lacks some. The repertoire holds over 8,500 clones, with about 78% as singletons. The input for sequencing was unsorted PBMCs, taken 0.4 years before starting antiretroviral therapy. The receptors shown here come from a man in his thirties or forties with HIV.

The rearrangement links TRBV5-1 to TRBJ2-2; D gene ambiguous. This CDR3 contains 13 residues. Per the germline V gene, CDR1 is SGHRS and CDR2 is YFSETQ. The V and J ends lost 6 bases and 4 bases respectively, with 10 bases between them. CDR3 sequence (DNA): TGCGCCAGCAAGCAAGTTCTCACCGGGGAGCTGTTTTTT. Encoded protein: CASKQVLTGELFF.

The CDR3 is CASRPRQGVDTEAFF. CDR3 DNA: TGTGCCAGCAGACCAAGACAGGGGGTAGACACTGAAGCTTTCTTT. V and J are TRBV28 and TRBJ1-1, with TRBD1 matching over 9 bases. CDR3 length equals 15 residues. With 6 bases clipped from V and 3 bases from J, the junction kept 8 bases outside the gene matches. The germline CDR1 and CDR2 sequences are MDHEN and SYDVKM.

The V call is TRBV19, the J call TRBJ2-7, with 9 bases lining up with TRBD1. The CDR3 length is 14 residues. The V gene's germline CDR1 is LNHDA and CDR2 SQIVND (reference sequence). Trimming cost V 5 bases and J 3 bases; bases outside gene matches: 5. The CDR3 DNA reads TGTGCCAGTAGTCCCGGACAGGGGATCTACGAGCAGTACTTC. Its translation: CASSPGQGIYEQYF.

V and J are TRBV28 and TRBJ2-7, with a weak D call TRBD2 (6 bases). The V gene's germline CDR1 is MDHEN and CDR2 SYDVKM. The germline V and J ends were trimmed by 3 bases and 2 bases, with 11 bases remaining between them. The CDR3 is made up of 14 amino acids. This CDR3 reads CASSFYGGTYEQYF. As DNA, the CDR3 is TGTGCCAGCAGTTTTTACGGGGGTACCTACGAGCAGTACTTC.

V is TRBV11-1 and J is TRBJ2-6; D call uncertain. The V end was cut by 0 bases, the J end by 3 bases, with 6 bases between. CDR1 is SGHAT and CDR2 is FQDESV in the germline V gene (reference sequence). The CDR3 contains 15 residues. As DNA, the CDR3 is TGTGCCAGCAGCTTAGCGAGAGGTGGGGCCAACGTCCTGACTTTC. Its protein is CASSLARGGANVLTF.

This chain uses TRBV28 with TRBJ1-6; tentatively, D is TRBD1 (5 bases). This CDR3 region has 13 residues. Per germline, CDR1 MDHEN and CDR2 SYDVKM. Trimming stripped 11 bases from V and 4 bases from J, with 12 bases between. CDR3 in amino acids: CAAAPGYNSPLHF. The CDR3 nucleotides read TGTGCCGCAGCGCCAGGGTATAATTCACCCCTCCACTTT.

This clone was observed once. This rearrangement joins TRBV19 to TRBJ1-1; D not certain. V gave up 7 bases and J gave up 6 bases, with 15 bases separating them. Germline values: CDR1 LNHDA, CDR2 SQIVND (reference sequence). The CDR3 is 13 residues long. CDR3 sequence reads: CASNGLSVAEAFF. For the CDR3, the DNA is TGTGCCAGTAATGGCCTTAGCGTGGCTGAAGCTTTCTTT.

The chain links TRBV19 to TRBJ1-4; weak D call: TRBD1 (6 bases). The germline V and J ends were trimmed by 6 bases and 8 bases, with 7 bases remaining between them. CDR3 length equals 11 residues. Germline V gives CDR1 LNHDA, CDR2 SQIVND (reference sequence). CDR3 bases: TGTGCCAGTAGAAGGGGGGAAAAACTGTTTTTT. This gives the protein CASRRGEKLFF.

The J gene is TRBJ1-3, the V gene TRBV6-1; TRBD1 matches 8 bases. CDR1 is MNHNS, CDR2 SASEGT, per germline. V was clipped by 3 bases and J by 2 bases; unmatched bases: 6. This CDR3 contains 16 residues. DNA for the CDR3: TGTGCCAGCAGTGACCTCTCAGGGGGCACTGGAAACACCATATATTTT. Translated: CASSDLSGGTGNTIYF.

This clone was seen a single time. The chain uses TRBV29-1 and TRBJ1-1, with D hard to call. Germline V CDR1 and CDR2: SQVTM, ANQGSEA. This CDR3 comprises 11 residues. Trimming took off 4 bases at V and 0 bases at J, with 3 bases between the two ends. The CDR3 sequence is CSVGMNTEAFF. DNA of the CDR3: TGCAGCGTTGGGATGAACACTGAAGCTTTCTTT.

This clone was found a few times. Distinct nucleotide sequences in the sample also encode this CDR3. This chain links TRBV5-8 with TRBJ1-1; D is undetermined. Germline CDR1 and CDR2: SGHTS and YDEGEE. The germline V and J ends were trimmed by 4 bases and 1 base, with 5 bases remaining between them. The CDR3 length is 12 residues. For the CDR3, the DNA is TGTGCCAGCAGCCCGGGGAACACTGAAGCTTTCTTT. This translates into CASSPGNTEAFF. Full variable domain (outside the CDR3, taken from reference TRBV5-8 and TRBJ1-1): EAGVTQSPTHLIKTRGQQATLRCSPISGHTSVYWYQQALGLGLQFLLWYDEGEERNRGNFPPRFSGRQFPNYSSELNVNALELEDSALYLCASSPGNTEAFFGQGTRLTVV.

The V call is TRBV7-9, the J call TRBJ1-6; the D is unclear. Looked up from germline, CDR1 is SEHNR and CDR2 is FQNEAQ (reference sequence). This CDR3 has 14 residues. The V end was cut by 1 base, the J end by 4 bases, with 5 bases between. As DNA, the CDR3 is TGTGCCAGCAGCTTAGAACAGTATAATTCACCCCTCCACTTT. Protein: CASSLEQYNSPLHF. Full variable domain (remainder filled in from reference TRBV7-9 and TRBJ1-6): DTGVSQNPRHKITKRGQNVTFRCDPISEHNRLYWYRQTLGQGPEFLTYFQNEAQLEKSRLLSDRFSAERPKGSFSTLEIQRTEQGDSAMYLCASSLEQYNSPLHFGNGTRLTVT.

The chain is built from TRBV5-1 and TRBJ1-3; D uncertain. Trimming removed 4 bases from V and 0 bases from J, with 11 bases in between. The CDR3 sequence is 15 residues long. The V gene's germline CDR1 is SGHRS and CDR2 YFSETQ. In DNA form, the CDR3 reads TGCGCCAGCAGCCCCGACGGCAGCTCTGGAAACACCATATATTTT. It translates to CASSPDGSSGNTIYF.

This chain uses TRBV23-1 with TRBJ1-4; D uncertain. TRBV23-1 is an ORF for which the function is uncertain. V dropped 0 bases and J dropped 0 bases, with 14 bases sitting between them. The CDR3 extends over 18 amino acids. In DNA form, the CDR3 reads TGCGCCAGCAGTCAATCGCGGATGTTGGCGGCAACTAATGAAAAACTGTTTTTT. It specifies CASSQSRMLAATNEKLFF.

The chain joins TRBV25-1 to TRBJ2-7; TRBD1 agrees at 10 bases. The junction had 6 bases not matched to a gene; V was cut back by 3 bases and J by 7 bases. Germline CDR1 and CDR2: MGHDK and SYGVNS. There are 14 residues in the CDR3. CDR3 amino acids: CASSEGDRGREQYF. DNA of the CDR3: TGTGCCAGCAGTGAGGGGGACAGGGGTCGGGAGCAGTACTTC.

This chain uses TRBV19 with TRBJ1-1, with TRBD1 matching over 11 bases. The CDR3 is 14 amino acids. V trimming: 7 bases; J trimming: 4 bases; junction bases outside the gene matches: 5. CDR1 and CDR2 (germline): LNHDA, SQIVND (reference sequence). The DNA for the CDR3 is TGTGCCAGTAATACCGGGACAGGGGGCACTGAAGCTTTCTTT. Translation gives CASNTGTGGTEAFF.

The chain has TRBV19 and TRBJ1-1, with 9 bases that match TRBD1. The junction had 16 bases not matched to a gene; V was cut back by 7 bases and J by 4 bases. CDR1 and CDR2 from the germline V gene are LNHDA and SQIVND (reference sequence). The CDR3 contains 17 residues. The CDR3 region is CASKNRDRVIDSTEAFF. CDR3 nucleotide sequence: TGTGCCAGTAAAAACCGGGACAGGGTAATCGATAGCACTGAAGCTTTCTTT.

The rearrangement uses TRBV5-4 and TRBJ1-6, with a weak D call TRBD1 (5 bases). This CDR3 has 15 amino acids. Trimming removed 4 bases at V and 8 bases at J, with 16 bases between. The germline V gene encodes CDR1 SGHNT and CDR2 YYREEE (reference sequence). CDR3 protein: CASSLLGGTDSPLHF. The CDR3 DNA is TGTGCCAGCAGCCTCCTCGGGGGGACGGATTCACCCCTCCACTTT.

The V gene is TRBV28, the J gene TRBJ2-2; 9 bases map to TRBD1. Per germline, CDR1 MDHEN and CDR2 SYDVKM. V was pared by 6 bases and J by 8 bases, with 4 bases of the junction left unmatched. The CDR3 loop spans 13 amino acids. CDR3 bases: TGTGCCAGCAGCAACAGGGGGCTGGGGGAGCTGTTTTTT. Residues: CASSNRGLGELFF.

CDR3 region: CASRTSQNNEKLFF. The CDR3 DNA reads as TGCGCCAGCAGGACCTCGCAGAATAATGAAAAACTGTTTTTT. This chain connects TRBV5-1 to TRBJ1-4; D gene unclear. V lost 5 bases and J lost 4, with 12 bases in between. The CDR3 runs to 14 residues. The germline V gene encodes CDR1 SGHRS and CDR2 YFSETQ.

V usage is TRBV19 and J usage is TRBJ2-7; TRBD1 matches 8 bases. Germline V CDR1 and CDR2: LNHDA, SQIVND (reference sequence). J gave up 0 bases and V 4 bases, and 8 bases lay outside the gene matches. The CDR3 covers 16 residues. The CDR3 DNA is TGTGCCAGTAGTAGCACCGGGACAGGTTTCTCCTACGAGCAGTACTTC. Its protein is CASSSTGTGFSYEQYF.

The chain uses TRBV5-4 and TRBJ2-3; weak D call: TRBD2 (7 bases). Trimming pared 0 bases from V and 2 bases from J, leaving 16 bases between. Germline V gene sequence: CDR1 SGHNT, CDR2 YYREEE (reference sequence). The CDR3 is 17 residues long. DNA of the CDR3: TGTGCCAGCAGCTTGGGAGGGGCGGGGGCCAACACAGATACGCAGTATTTT. This encodes CASSLGGAGANTDTQYF.

The chain joins TRBV6-5 to TRBJ2-6, with a weak D call TRBD1 (6 bases). Germline V gives CDR1 MNHEY, CDR2 SVGAGI. Trimming took 6 bases from V and 3 from J, leaving 12 bases between them. The CDR3 length is 15 residues. The CDR3 DNA reads as TGTGCCAGCAGCTACCACAGGGATGGGGCCAACGTCCTGACTTTC. This translates into CASSYHRDGANVLTF.

The rearrangement uses TRBV5-1 and TRBJ1-1, with D unclear. CDR3 length equals 14 residues. Germline values: CDR1 SGHRS, CDR2 YFSETQ. The V gene lost 4 bases and the J gene lost 8 bases, with 18 bases spanning the gap. The CDR3 protein is CASSPSEATNEAFF. The CDR3 bases are TGCGCCAGCAGCCCCTCGGAGGCCACCAACGAAGCTTTCTTT.

This clone turned up a few times. This sequence joins TRBV9 and TRBJ2-1; possible D gene TRBD2, 6 bases. V was clipped by 1 base and J by 4 bases, with 9 bases between them. The germline CDR1 and CDR2 sequences are SGDLS and YYNGEE. The CDR3 sequence is 14 residues long. The CDR3 nucleotides read TGTGCCAGCAGCGTACGCGGGACTTACAATGAGCAGTTCTTC. It translates to CASSVRGTYNEQFF.

The chain joins TRBV21-1 to TRBJ2-7; the table's D gene call, TRBD1, was not cross checked with the DNA. TRBV21-1 is a known pseudogene. There are 18 residues in the CDR3. This CDR3 reads CASSKKKVGQGLRFEQYF. In DNA, the CDR3 is TGTGCCAGCAGCAAAAAAAAGGTGGGACAGGGCTTGCGGTTCGAGCAGTACTTC.

The J gene is TRBJ2-3, the V gene TRBV7-9, with unresolved D. CDR3 length: 12 residues. Germline-derived CDR1 and CDR2 are SEHNR and FQNEAQ (reference sequence). Trimming removed 5 bases from V and 5 bases from J, with 8 bases in between. CDR3 bases: TGTGCCAGCAGCGGCCTGGGAGATACGCAGTATTTT. Its translation is CASSGLGDTQYF.

The chain couples TRBV28 to TRBJ1-2; 7 bases line up with TRBD1. The V and J ends lost 6 bases and 4 bases, in that order; junction bases with no gene match: 11. Germline V gives CDR1 MDHEN, CDR2 SYDVKM. There are 15 residues in the CDR3. CDR3 residues: CASRSQGWKFYGYTF. The CDR3 DNA follows: TGTGCCAGCAGATCACAGGGGTGGAAGTTCTATGGCTACACCTTC.